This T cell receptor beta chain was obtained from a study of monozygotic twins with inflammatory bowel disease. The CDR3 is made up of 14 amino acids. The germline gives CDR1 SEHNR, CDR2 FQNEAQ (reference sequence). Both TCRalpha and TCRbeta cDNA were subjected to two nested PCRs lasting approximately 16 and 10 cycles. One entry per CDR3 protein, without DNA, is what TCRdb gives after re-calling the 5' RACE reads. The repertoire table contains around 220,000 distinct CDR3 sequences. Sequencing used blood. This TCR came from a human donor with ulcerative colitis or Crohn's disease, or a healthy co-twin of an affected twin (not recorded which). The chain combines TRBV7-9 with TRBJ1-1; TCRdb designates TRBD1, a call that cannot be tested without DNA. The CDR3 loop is CASSLRSGDTEAFF.